This record concerns one TCR beta chain sequence. The antigen remains undetermined. Vbeta (60) and Jbeta (13) primers were used in the PCR. Produced via immunoSEQ multiplex PCR; TCRdb's table is partial and in-frame only. The data hold some 98,000 clones, with under 75% observed a single time. V was pared by 0 bases and J by 7 bases, with 16 bases between. The CDR3 length is 16 residues. The germline CDR1 and CDR2 sequences are SGHVS and FNYEAQ. Sampled while nominally healthy, donors likely had unrecorded immune exposures. These data belong to a study of cytomegalovirus exposure and HLA in healthy donors. Across the whole study: An earlier analysis found under 130 million unique TCR beta sequences from about 190 million T cells. As released early, the data held roughly 85 million unique TCRs from HLA-typed donors. Findings and caveats of the study: According to a later analysis, most TCR beta chains associated with CMV appeared HLA-restricted.

The TCR comes from a man aged 45 to 65 in good health and CMV-seronegative. The sample consisted of PBMCs. The chain uses TRBV7-6 and TRBJ2-1; D might be TRBD2 (5 bases). The CDR3 protein is CASSLALEGADNEQFF. In DNA, the CDR3 is TGTGCCAGCAGCTTAGCCCTAGAGGGAGCGGATAATGAGCAGTTCTTC.